One sample yielded the 9 T cell receptor beta chains listed below, sequenced in a study of blood T cell repertoires in COVID-19. Method: immunoSEQ multiplex PCR; TCRdb's copy keeps in-frame clones and lacks some. The top ten hold around a fifth of the sample, which has roughly 76,000 clones, about 69% seen once. Source material: peripheral blood. All receptors come from a man between 70 and 80 years old with acute or convalescent COVID-19.

This chain links TRBV6-5 with TRBJ1-1; tentative D call: TRBD1 (6 bases). The CDR3 runs 16 residues. From germline, CDR1 is MNHEY and CDR2 SVGAGI. V was shortened by 2 bases and J by 2 bases, with 15 bases between the two germline ends. The CDR3 here is CASSYDTWTVNTEAFF. The CDR3 region has the DNA TGTGCCAGCAGTTACGATACGTGGACAGTTAACACTGAAGCTTTCTTT.

The chain combines TRBV9 with TRBJ2-5; 7 nucleotides align to TRBD1. With V trimmed by 0 bases and J by 0 bases, 5 bases remained unmatched. The germline gives CDR1 SGDLS, CDR2 YYNGEE. This CDR3 is built from 16 residues. The CDR3 here is CASSVATGQNQETQYF. DNA of the CDR3: TGTGCCAGCAGCGTAGCTACGGGACAGAACCAAGAGACCCAGTACTTC.

This clone was seen more than once but under ten times. The rearrangement uses TRBV6-5 and TRBJ1-1; D unresolved. CDR1 is MNHEY, CDR2 SVGAGI, per germline. The CDR3 length is 14 residues. Trimming shortened V by 5 bases and J by 0 bases, and 10 bases separated the two germline ends. CDR3 sequence reads: CASSLYEVNTEAFF. The CDR3 DNA sequence: TGTGCCAGCAGTCTGTACGAGGTGAACACTGAAGCTTTCTTT.

This chain uses TRBV5-1 with TRBJ2-5; D possibly corresponds to TRBD2 (6 bases). The CDR3 totals 14 residues. The germline V gene encodes CDR1 SGHRS and CDR2 YFSETQ. The ends were cut back, 2 bases at V and 2 bases at J, with 10 bases in the middle. Here the CDR3 reads CASSFREQQETQYF. In DNA, the CDR3 is TGCGCCAGCAGCTTCCGGGAGCAGCAAGAGACCCAGTACTTC.

V gene TRBV19 combines with J gene TRBJ1-6; D not certain. This CDR3 contains 14 residues. V dropped 0 bases and J dropped 7 bases, with 7 bases sitting between them. Germline lookup yields CDR1 LNHDA and CDR2 SQIVND (reference sequence). CDR3 amino acids: CASSIDRRNSPLHF. CDR3 DNA: TGTGCCAGTAGTATAGACAGGAGGAATTCACCCCTCCACTTT.

The gene calls are TRBV7-2 and TRBJ2-7; 13 nucleotides match TRBD2. V shed 6 bases, J shed 7 bases, and the junction held 6 bases outside the gene matches. This CDR3 comprises 14 residues. CDR1 and CDR2 (germline): SGHTA, FQGNSA. CDR3 coding DNA: TGTGCCAGCAGGGTGGGACTAGCGGGGTTGGAGCAGTACTTC. It specifies CASRVGLAGLEQYF.

Here the CDR3 reads CASSSDREEKLFF. CDR3 bases: TGTGCCAGCAGCTCCGACAGGGAGGAAAAACTGTTTTTT. The chain is built from TRBV7-9 and TRBJ1-4, with 7 bases lining up with TRBD1. J lost 8 bases, V lost 4 bases, and 4 bases had no gene match. This CDR3 spans 13 amino acids. CDR1 and CDR2 (germline): SEHNR, FQNEAQ (reference sequence).

This chain uses TRBV6-5 with TRBJ1-4; maybe TRBD1 (5 bases). The CDR3 contains 15 residues. V shed 6 bases and J shed 0 bases, with 11 bases lying between them. Germline loops: CDR1 MNHEY, CDR2 SVGAGI. CDR3 nucleotide sequence: TGTGCCAGCAGAAGACAGATTTCAACTAATGAAAAACTGTTTTTT. It yields the protein CASRRQISTNEKLFF.

The chain links TRBV5-1 to TRBJ2-3, with TRBD2 matching over 13 bases. CDR1 and CDR2 (germline): SGHRS, YFSETQ. J was trimmed by 0 bases and V by 4 bases; bases with no gene match: 8. This CDR3 spans 18 amino acids. The CDR3 here is CASSNRLAGGGSTDTQYF. The CDR3 DNA sequence: TGCGCCAGCAGCAACCGACTAGCGGGAGGAGGGAGCACAGATACGCAGTATTTT.